The 14 T cell receptor beta chains given below trace back to one sample, sequenced in a study of immune cell composition in non-small cell lung cancer. The protocol was immunoSEQ multiplex PCR, while the TCRdb copy is restricted to in-frame clones and leaves out a portion. The sample gives some 13,000 clones, over 65% of which show up once; 13% to 15% is in the top ten. Source material: lung tumor tissue. These receptors all stem from a human donor with non-small cell lung cancer.

The chain uses TRBV28 and TRBJ1-1, with D unresolved. This CDR3 is 17 amino acids long. Germline CDR1 reads MDHEN; CDR2 reads SYDVKM. Trimming stripped 5 bases from V and 3 bases from J, with 22 bases between. The CDR3 DNA sequence: TGTGCCAGCAGTATCACGGGGTACGAAAGGAAGGACACTGAAGCTTTCTTT. This translates into CASSITGYERKDTEAFF.

The genes are TRBV6-6 and TRBJ2-1; D is ambiguous. The V end lost 6 bases, the J end lost 5 bases, and 17 bases lay between the germline ends. Germline assignment: CDR1 MNHNY and CDR2 SVGAGI (reference sequence). This CDR3 region has 15 residues. The CDR3 DNA reads TGTGCCAGCAGCTCGGTCACCAATTTTGACAATGAGCAGTTCTTC. It encodes CASSSVTNFDNEQFF.

The V call is TRBV7-2, the J call TRBJ2-5, with 7 bases aligning to TRBD2. Germline V gene data show CDR1 as SGHTA and CDR2 as FQGNSA. The V and J ends lost 0 bases and 6 bases, in that order; junction bases with no gene match: 7. CDR3 length equals 15 residues. The CDR3 region has the DNA TGTGCCAGCAGCTTAGCCACCCGCGGGGGTCAGACCCAGTACTTC. Translating gives CASSLATRGGQTQYF. Combining the CDR3 with reference TRBV7-2 and TRBJ2-5 gives the whole variable domain GAGVSQSPSNKVTEKGKDVELRCDPISGHTALYWYRQSLGQGLEFLIYFQGNSAPDKSGLPSDRFSAERTGGSVSTLTIQRTQQEDSAVYLCASSLATRGGQTQYFGPGTRLLVL.

V usage is TRBV6-5 and J usage is TRBJ1-5; D unresolved. This CDR3 has 14 residues. Trimming took off 2 bases at V and 4 bases at J, with 9 bases between the two ends. In germline, CDR1 is MNHEY, CDR2 SVGAGI. CDR3 sequence reads: CASSYANANQPQHF. The CDR3 region has the DNA TGTGCCAGCAGTTACGCGAATGCTAATCAGCCCCAGCATTTT.

This clone was detected once. This sequence joins TRBV6-5 and TRBJ2-5; D possibly uses TRBD1 or TRBD2 (5 bases each). TRBJ2-7 explains the end of the DNA better; the J call may be wrong. This CDR3 contains 15 residues. Germline lookup yields CDR1 MNHEY and CDR2 SVGAGI. This CDR3 is CASRPGSGGSYEQYF. CDR3 sequence (DNA): TGTGCCAGCAGGCCTGGGAGTGGGGGCTCCTACGAGCAGTACTTC.

The chain links TRBV5-1 to TRBJ2-3, with a weak D call TRBD1 (7 bases). The CDR3 is 16 amino acids. Deletions cut 1 base from V and 3 bases from J, with 15 bases between. In germline, CDR1 is SGHRS, CDR2 YFSETQ. For the CDR3, the DNA is TGCGCCAGCAGCTTGAATACAGGGGCGGGGACAGATACGCAGTATTTT. Protein: CASSLNTGAGTDTQYF.

The genes are TRBV1 and TRBJ2-2; the D call TRBD1 from the table was never checked on the DNA. TRBV1 is shown as a pseudogene. This CDR3 spans 18 amino acids. As DNA, the CDR3 is TGCACCAGCAGCCAAGACTGGGGGACAGGGGGCCTCGCCGGGGAGCTGTTTTTT. Amino acids: CTSSQDWGTGGLAGELFF.

The chain employs TRBV7-2 and TRBJ2-2; D is possibly TRBD2 (6 bases). Germline V gene lookup returns CDR1 SGHTA and CDR2 FQGNSA. The V and J ends lost 1 base and 6 bases respectively, with 9 bases between them. The CDR3 covers 14 residues. The CDR3: CASSLVAGSGELFF. CDR3 nucleotides: TGTGCCAGCAGCTTAGTCGCGGGGTCCGGGGAGCTGTTTTTT.

This sequence joins TRBV11-1 and TRBJ2-5, with TRBD1 identical over 9 bases. After removal of 5 bases from V and 5 bases from J, the junction contained 6 bases not matched to a gene. The CDR3 totals 14 residues. Germline V lookup: CDR1 SGHAT, CDR2 FQDESV (reference sequence). Here the CDR3 DNA reads TGTGCCAGCAGCATACAGGGGGCCGGGGAGACCCAGTACTTC. Its translation: CASSIQGAGETQYF.

The genes are TRBV7-2 and TRBJ2-5; D may be TRBD1 (5 bases). Trimming removed 5 bases from V and 1 base from J, with 14 bases in between. From germline, CDR1 is SGHTA and CDR2 FQGNSA. This CDR3 comprises 15 residues. Here the CDR3 DNA reads TGTGCCAGCAGCCCCCTGGGGCAGGTCCAAGAGACCCAGTACTTC. It codes for CASSPLGQVQETQYF.

The chain is built from TRBV28 and TRBJ2-7, with 14 bases that match TRBD2. There are 16 residues in the CDR3. The germline CDR1 and CDR2 sequences are MDHEN and SYDVKM. J gave up 2 bases and V 6 bases, and 6 bases lay outside the gene matches. The CDR3 region has the DNA TGTGCCAGCAGGCCGGGACTAGCGGGAGCCACCTACGAGCAGTACTTC. Amino acids: CASRPGLAGATYEQYF.

The chain carries TRBV10-2 and TRBJ2-1; D is undetermined. The CDR3 runs 12 residues. The V end was cut by 6 bases, the J end by 6 bases, with 9 bases between. CDR1 WSHSY and CDR2 SAAADI come from the germline V gene. This CDR3 reads CASRSSRNEQFF. Here the CDR3 DNA reads TGCGCCAGCAGGTCTTCGCGCAATGAGCAGTTCTTC.

This CDR3 is CASSLYGAANYGYTF. The DNA of the CDR3 is TGTGCCAGCAGCTTGTATGGTGCAGCTAACTATGGCTACACCTTC. The chain uses TRBV5-5 and TRBJ1-2, with D uncertain. The germline V and J ends were trimmed by 1 base and 0 bases, with 10 bases remaining between them. CDR1 is SGHKS, CDR2 YYEKEE, per germline (reference sequence). The CDR3 extends over 15 amino acids.

This chain uses TRBV4-3 with TRBJ2-1; maybe TRBD2 (5 bases). The CDR3 totals 13 residues. Trimming took off 3 bases at V and 10 bases at J, with 13 bases between the two ends. Germline V gene sequence: CDR1 LGHNA, CDR2 YSLEER. The CDR3 spells CASSHLTSGEQFF. Written as DNA, the CDR3 is TGCGCCAGCAGCCACCTGACGTCGGGGGAGCAGTTCTTC.